Each of the 18 T cell receptor beta chains below was sequenced from the same sample in a study of monozygotic twins with inflammatory bowel disease. TCRdb re-called the 5' RACE reads and shows each CDR3 protein once, DNA omitted. Recorded for this sample: 420,000 or so distinct CDR3 sequences. Sequencing was done on a sample of blood. These receptors were obtained from a human donor with ulcerative colitis or Crohn's disease, or a healthy co-twin of an affected twin (not recorded which).

This CDR3 is CSAESGFRVQETQYF. The chain links TRBV20-1 to TRBJ2-5; TCRdb's D gene call, TRBD2, goes unchecked for lack of DNA. This CDR3 comprises 15 residues. Per germline, CDR1 DFQATT and CDR2 SNEGSKA (reference sequence).

The V call is TRBV7-6, the J call TRBJ2-5; as DNA is missing, the TRBD1 call by TCRdb cannot be tested. Germline V gene data show CDR1 as SGHVS and CDR2 as FNYEAQ. The CDR3 totals 17 residues. CDR3 loop: CASSLTSHRVLKETQYF.

V is TRBV12-3 or TRBV12-4 and J is TRBJ1-1. The CDR3 is 13 amino acids. The CDR3 spells CASSFQTNTEAFF.

This chain connects TRBV29-1 to TRBJ1-2; with no DNA, the TCRdb D assignment of TRBD1 cannot be verified. Germline V CDR1 and CDR2: SQVTM, ANQGSEA. The length of the CDR3 is 14 residues. The CDR3: CSALSQGQDYGYTF.

The rearrangement links TRBV5-4 to TRBJ2-7; TCRdb names TRBD2, which stays unverified in the absence of DNA. The CDR3 has 16 residues. Germline values: CDR1 SGHNT, CDR2 YYREEE (reference sequence). The chain's CDR3 is CASSAPGLATNYEQYF.

V gene TRBV4-3 combines with J gene TRBJ1-5. CDR3 length: 13 residues. CDR1 is LGHNA and CDR2 is YSLEER in the germline V gene. The CDR3 here is CASSQDYGQPQHF.

This chain connects TRBV5-1 to TRBJ1-1; there is no DNA to check the TCRdb D call of TRBD1. Germline V gene data show CDR1 as SGHRS and CDR2 as YFSETQ. CDR3 length: 13 amino acids. CDR3 sequence: CASSGTVDTEAFF.

The chain carries TRBV28 and TRBJ2-2; with no DNA, the TCRdb D assignment of TRBD1 cannot be verified. CDR1 and CDR2 (germline): MDHEN, SYDVKM. The CDR3 spans 14 residues. The CDR3 loop reads CATSAPLYTGELFF.

The chain uses TRBV11-2 and TRBJ2-1. The CDR3 extends over 15 amino acids. CDR1 is SGHAT, CDR2 FQNNGV, per germline. CDR3 amino acids: CASSPQPSSYNEQFF.

The chain carries TRBV7-2 and TRBJ1-1. This CDR3 is built from 13 residues. Germline values: CDR1 SGHTA, CDR2 FQGNSA. The CDR3 region is CASSLRRTTEAFF.

V gene TRBV6-2 or TRBV6-3 combines with J gene TRBJ2-7. Germline V gene lookup returns CDR1 MNHEY and CDR2 SVGEGT. The CDR3 has 16 residues. Here the CDR3 reads CASSPSGRGTTYEQYF.

The CDR3 reads CASSTGTALSYEQYF. The chain recombines TRBV19 with TRBJ2-7; TCRdb lists TRBD1, though no DNA is available to test this call. The CDR3 is 15 amino acids. The germline gives CDR1 LNHDA, CDR2 SQIVND (reference sequence).

The rearrangement links TRBV5-1 to TRBJ1-1. The germline V gene encodes CDR1 SGHRS and CDR2 YFSETQ. This CDR3 is 16 amino acids long. The CDR3 loop is CASSLSPLDMNTEAFF.

V usage is TRBV13 and J usage is TRBJ1-6. The CDR3 runs to 14 residues. CDR1 is PRHDT and CDR2 is FYEKMQ in the germline V gene (reference sequence). The CDR3 is CASSPAVGTESLHF.

The chain is built from TRBV19 and TRBJ1-2; TCRdb outputs TRBD1, but without DNA this stays unchecked. The CDR3 runs 14 residues. The germline CDR1 and CDR2 sequences are LNHDA and SQIVND (reference sequence). CDR3 amino acids: CASSTPRGQYGYTF.

The rearrangement links TRBV4-3 to TRBJ2-7; TCRdb returns TRBD1, unconfirmable since there is no DNA. Germline values: CDR1 LGHNA, CDR2 YSLEER. The CDR3 consists of 17 residues. The CDR3 loop is CASSQDAPDRGTYEQYF.

The genes are TRBV20-1 and TRBJ1-1; TCRdb's assignment of TRBD1 cannot be checked, as there is no DNA. The CDR3 covers 14 residues. Looked up from germline, CDR1 is DFQATT and CDR2 is SNEGSKA (reference sequence). This CDR3 is CSATRGLLNTEAFF.

V usage is TRBV5-5 and J usage is TRBJ2-7; the D call from TCRdb, TRBD1, cannot be confirmed without DNA. Germline CDR1 reads SGHKS; CDR2 reads YYEKEE (reference sequence). The CDR3 spans 14 residues. The CDR3 spells CASSPRQGLGEQYF.